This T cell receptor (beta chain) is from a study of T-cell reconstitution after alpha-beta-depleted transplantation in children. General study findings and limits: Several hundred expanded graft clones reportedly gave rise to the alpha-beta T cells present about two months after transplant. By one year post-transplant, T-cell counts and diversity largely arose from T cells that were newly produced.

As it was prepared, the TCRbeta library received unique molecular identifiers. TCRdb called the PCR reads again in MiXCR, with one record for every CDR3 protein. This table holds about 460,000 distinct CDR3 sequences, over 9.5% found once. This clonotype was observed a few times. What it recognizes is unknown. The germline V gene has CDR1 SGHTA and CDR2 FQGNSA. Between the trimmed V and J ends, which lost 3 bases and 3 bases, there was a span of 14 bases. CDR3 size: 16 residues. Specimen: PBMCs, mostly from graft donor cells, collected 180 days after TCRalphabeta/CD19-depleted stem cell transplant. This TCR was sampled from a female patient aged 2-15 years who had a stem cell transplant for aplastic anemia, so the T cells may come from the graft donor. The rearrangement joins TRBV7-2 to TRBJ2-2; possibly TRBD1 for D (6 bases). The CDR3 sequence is CASSFQGQGDTGELFF. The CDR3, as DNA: TGTGCCAGCAGCTTCCAGGGGCAGGGAGACACCGGGGAGCTGTTTTTT.